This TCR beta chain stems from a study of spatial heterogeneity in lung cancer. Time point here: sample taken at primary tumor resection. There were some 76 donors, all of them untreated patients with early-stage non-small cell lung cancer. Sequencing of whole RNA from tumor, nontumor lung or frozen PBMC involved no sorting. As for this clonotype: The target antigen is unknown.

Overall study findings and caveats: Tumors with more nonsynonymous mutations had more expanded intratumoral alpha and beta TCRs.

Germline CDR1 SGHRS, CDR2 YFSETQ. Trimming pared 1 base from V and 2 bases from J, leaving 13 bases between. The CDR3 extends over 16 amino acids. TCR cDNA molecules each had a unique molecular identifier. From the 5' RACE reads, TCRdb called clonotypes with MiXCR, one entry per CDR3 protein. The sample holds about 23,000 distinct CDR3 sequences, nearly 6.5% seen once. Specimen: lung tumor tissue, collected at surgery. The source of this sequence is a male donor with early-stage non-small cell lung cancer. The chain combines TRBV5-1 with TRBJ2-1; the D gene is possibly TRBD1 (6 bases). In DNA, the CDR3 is TGCGCCAGCAGCTTGATAACAGGGAGTACCTACAATGAGCAGTTCTTC. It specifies CASSLITGSTYNEQFF.